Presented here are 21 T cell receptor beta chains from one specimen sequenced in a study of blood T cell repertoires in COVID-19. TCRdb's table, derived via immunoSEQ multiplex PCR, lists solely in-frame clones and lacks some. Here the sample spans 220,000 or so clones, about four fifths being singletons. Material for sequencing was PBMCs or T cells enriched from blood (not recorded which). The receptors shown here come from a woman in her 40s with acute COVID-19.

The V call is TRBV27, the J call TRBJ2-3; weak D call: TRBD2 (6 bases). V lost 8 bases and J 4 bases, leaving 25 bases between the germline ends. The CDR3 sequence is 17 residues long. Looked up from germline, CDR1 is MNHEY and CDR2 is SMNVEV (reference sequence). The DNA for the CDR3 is TGTGCCAGCGGCCGGAGAGGAGGGGTGGGAGGAGCAGATACGCAGTATTTT. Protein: CASGRRGGVGGADTQYF.

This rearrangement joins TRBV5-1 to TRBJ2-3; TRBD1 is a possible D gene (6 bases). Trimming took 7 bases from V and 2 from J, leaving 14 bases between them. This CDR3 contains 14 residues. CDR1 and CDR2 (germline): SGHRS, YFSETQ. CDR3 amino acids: CASGLGAPTDTQYF. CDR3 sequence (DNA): TGCGCCAGCGGGCTGGGGGCTCCCACAGATACGCAGTATTTT.

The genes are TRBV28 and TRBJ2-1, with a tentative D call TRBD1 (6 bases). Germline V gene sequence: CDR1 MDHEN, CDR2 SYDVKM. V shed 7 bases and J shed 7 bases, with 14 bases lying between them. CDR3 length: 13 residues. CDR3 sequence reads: CASKGQLLNEQFF. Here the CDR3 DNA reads TGTGCCAGCAAAGGACAGCTACTTAATGAGCAGTTCTTC.

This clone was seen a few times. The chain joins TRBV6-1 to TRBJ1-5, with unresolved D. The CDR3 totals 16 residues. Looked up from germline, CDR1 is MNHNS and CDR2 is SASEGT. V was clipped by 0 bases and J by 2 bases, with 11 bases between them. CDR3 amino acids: CASSEAVAEGNQPQHF. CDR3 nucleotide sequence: TGTGCCAGCAGTGAAGCGGTGGCGGAGGGCAATCAGCCCCAGCATTTT.

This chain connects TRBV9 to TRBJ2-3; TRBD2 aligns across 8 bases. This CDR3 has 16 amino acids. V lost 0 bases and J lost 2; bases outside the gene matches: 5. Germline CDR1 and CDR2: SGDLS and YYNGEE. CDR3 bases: TGTGCCAGCAGCGTAGGTAGCGGGATCTTCACAGATACGCAGTATTTT. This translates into CASSVGSGIFTDTQYF.

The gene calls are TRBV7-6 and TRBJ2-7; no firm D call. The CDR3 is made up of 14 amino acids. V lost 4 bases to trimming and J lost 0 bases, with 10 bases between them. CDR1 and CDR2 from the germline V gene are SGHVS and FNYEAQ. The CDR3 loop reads CASSSLSSSYEQYF. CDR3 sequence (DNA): TGTGCCAGCAGCTCTCTGTCGAGCTCCTACGAGCAGTACTTC.

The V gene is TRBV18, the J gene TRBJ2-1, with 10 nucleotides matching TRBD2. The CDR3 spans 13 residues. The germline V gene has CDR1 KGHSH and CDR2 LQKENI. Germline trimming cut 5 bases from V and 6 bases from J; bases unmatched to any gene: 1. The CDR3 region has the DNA TGTGCCAGCTCAAGACTAGCGGGCAATGAGCAGTTCTTC. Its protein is CASSRLAGNEQFF.

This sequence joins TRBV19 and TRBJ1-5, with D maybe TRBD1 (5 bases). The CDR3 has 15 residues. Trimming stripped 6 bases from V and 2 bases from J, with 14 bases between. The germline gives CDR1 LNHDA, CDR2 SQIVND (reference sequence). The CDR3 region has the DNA TGTGCCAGTAGGTTCTCAGGGTATGGCAATCAGCCCCAGCATTTT. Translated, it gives CASRFSGYGNQPQHF.

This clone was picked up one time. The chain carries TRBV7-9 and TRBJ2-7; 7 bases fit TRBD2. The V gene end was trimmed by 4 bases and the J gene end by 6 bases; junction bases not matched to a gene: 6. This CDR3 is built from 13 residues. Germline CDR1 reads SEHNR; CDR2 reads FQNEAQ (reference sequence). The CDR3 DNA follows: TGTGCCAGCAGCTCTACTAGCGCGCCCGAGCAGTACTTC. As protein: CASSSTSAPEQYF. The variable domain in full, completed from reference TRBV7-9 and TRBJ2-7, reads DTGVSQNPRHKITKRGQNVTFRCDPISEHNRLYWYRQTLGQGPEFLTYFQNEAQLEKSRLLSDRFSAERPKGSFSTLEIQRTEQGDSAMYLCASSSTSAPEQYFGPGTRLTVT.

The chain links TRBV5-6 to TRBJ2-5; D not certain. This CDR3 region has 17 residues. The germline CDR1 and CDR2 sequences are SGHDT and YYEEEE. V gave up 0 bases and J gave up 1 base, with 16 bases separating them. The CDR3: CASSLGYLRSSQETQYF. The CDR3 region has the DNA TGTGCCAGCAGCTTGGGCTACTTGAGGAGCTCCCAAGAGACCCAGTACTTC.

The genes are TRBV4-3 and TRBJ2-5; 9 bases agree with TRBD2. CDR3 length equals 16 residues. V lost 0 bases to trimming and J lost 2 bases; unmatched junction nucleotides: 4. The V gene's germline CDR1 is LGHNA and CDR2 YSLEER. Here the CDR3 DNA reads TGCGCCAGCAGCCAAGACTGGCGGGGGGGACAAGAGACCCAGTACTTC. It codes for CASSQDWRGGQETQYF.

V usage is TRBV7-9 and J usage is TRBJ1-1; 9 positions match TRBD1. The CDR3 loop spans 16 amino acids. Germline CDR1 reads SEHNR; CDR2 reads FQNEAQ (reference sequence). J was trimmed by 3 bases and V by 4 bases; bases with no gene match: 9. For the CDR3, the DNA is TGTGCCAGCAGCTCGGGACAGGGTTACGTGGACACTGAAGCTTTCTTT. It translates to CASSSGQGYVDTEAFF.

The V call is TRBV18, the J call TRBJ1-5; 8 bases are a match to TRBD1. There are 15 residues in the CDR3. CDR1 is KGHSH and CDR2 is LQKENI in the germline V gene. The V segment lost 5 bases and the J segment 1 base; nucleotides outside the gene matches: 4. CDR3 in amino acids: CASSSDRGSNQPQHF. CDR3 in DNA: TGTGCCAGCTCATCCGACAGGGGCAGCAATCAGCCCCAGCATTTT.

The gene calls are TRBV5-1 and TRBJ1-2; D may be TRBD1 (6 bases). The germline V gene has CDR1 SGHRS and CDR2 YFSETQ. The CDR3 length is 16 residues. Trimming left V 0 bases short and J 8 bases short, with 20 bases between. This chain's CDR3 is CASSLGNLRGLRGYTF. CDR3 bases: TGCGCCAGCAGCTTGGGTAACCTCAGGGGCCTGAGGGGCTACACCTTC.

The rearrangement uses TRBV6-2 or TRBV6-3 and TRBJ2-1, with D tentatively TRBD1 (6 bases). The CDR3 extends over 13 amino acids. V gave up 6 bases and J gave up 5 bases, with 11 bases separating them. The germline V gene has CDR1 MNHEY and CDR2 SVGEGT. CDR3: CASSPGVNNEQFF. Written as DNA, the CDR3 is TGTGCCAGCAGCCCAGGGGTCAACAATGAGCAGTTCTTC.

The CDR3 DNA is TGTGCCACCAGTACAGGGGGTAGCTATGGCTACACCTTC. The encoded protein is CATSTGGSYGYTF. V and J are TRBV24-1 and TRBJ1-2, with 8 bases matching TRBD1. CDR3 size: 13 residues. The germline V gene encodes CDR1 KGHDR and CDR2 SFDVKD. V lost 6 bases and J lost 4; bases outside the gene matches: 3.

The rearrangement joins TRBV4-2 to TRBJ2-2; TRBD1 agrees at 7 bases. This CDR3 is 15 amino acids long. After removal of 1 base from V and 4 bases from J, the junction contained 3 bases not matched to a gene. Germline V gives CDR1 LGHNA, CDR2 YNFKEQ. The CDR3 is CASSQGQGGTGELFF. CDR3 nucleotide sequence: TGTGCCAGCAGCCAAGGACAGGGCGGCACCGGGGAGCTGTTTTTT.

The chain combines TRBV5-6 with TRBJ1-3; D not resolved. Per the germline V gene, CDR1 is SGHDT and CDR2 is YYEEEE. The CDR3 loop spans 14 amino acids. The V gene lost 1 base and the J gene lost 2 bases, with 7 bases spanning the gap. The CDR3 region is CASSLPGTGNTIYF. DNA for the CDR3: TGTGCCAGCAGCTTGCCCGGGACTGGAAACACCATATATTTT.

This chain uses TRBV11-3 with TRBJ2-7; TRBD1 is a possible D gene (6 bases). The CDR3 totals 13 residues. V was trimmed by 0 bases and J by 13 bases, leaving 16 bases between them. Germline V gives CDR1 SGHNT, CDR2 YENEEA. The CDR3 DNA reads TGTGCCAGCAGCTTAGACTCTAGGGGGACGATCTACTTC. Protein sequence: CASSLDSRGTIYF.

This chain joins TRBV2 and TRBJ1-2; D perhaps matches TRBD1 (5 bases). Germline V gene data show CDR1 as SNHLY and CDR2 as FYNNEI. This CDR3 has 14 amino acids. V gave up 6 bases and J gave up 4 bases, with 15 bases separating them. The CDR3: CASRGDSSTYGYTF. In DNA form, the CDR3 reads TGTGCCAGCAGGGGCGACAGTTCAACCTATGGCTACACCTTC.

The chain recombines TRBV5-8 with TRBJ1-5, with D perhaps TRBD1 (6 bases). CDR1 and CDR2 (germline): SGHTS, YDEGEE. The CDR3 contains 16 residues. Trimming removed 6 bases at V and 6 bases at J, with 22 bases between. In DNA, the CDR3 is TGTGCCAGCACCGGGGGGTCCTACACAGGGCGTCAGCCCCAGCATTTT. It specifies CASTGGSYTGRQPQHF.